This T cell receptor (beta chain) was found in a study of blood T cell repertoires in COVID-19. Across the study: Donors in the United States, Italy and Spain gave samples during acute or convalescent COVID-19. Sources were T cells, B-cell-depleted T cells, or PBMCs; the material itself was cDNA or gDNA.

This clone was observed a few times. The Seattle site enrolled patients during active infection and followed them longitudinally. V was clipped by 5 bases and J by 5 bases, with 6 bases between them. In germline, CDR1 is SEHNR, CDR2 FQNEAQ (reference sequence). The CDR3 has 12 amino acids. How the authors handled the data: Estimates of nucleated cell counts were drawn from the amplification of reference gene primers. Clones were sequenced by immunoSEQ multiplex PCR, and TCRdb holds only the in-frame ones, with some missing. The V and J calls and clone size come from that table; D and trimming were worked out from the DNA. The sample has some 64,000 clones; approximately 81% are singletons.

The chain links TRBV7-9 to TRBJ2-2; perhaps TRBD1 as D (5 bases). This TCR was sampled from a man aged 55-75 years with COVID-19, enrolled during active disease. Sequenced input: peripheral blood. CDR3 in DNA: TGTGCCAGCAGCGACAGAACCGGGGAGCTGTTTTTT. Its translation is CASSDRTGELFF.